A single sample gave rise to the 15 T cell receptor beta chains below, sequenced in a study of blood T cell repertoires in COVID-19 (TCRdb year 2020). Libraries were prepared through the immunoSEQ multiplex PCR assay. Drawn from immuneACCESS, this table holds only the in-frame rearrangements with V and J called that TCRdb kept. Clones are partly lost; checked studies trace under half to an unresolved V gene and leave the rest unexplained. Counted in this sample were around 92,000 clones; around 83% of them appeared once. The ten biggest clones cover 13% of the sample. Sequencing input: peripheral blood. Receptors originate from a woman aged 60-75 years in a cohort sampled during active or convalescent COVID-19.

This chain uses TRBV5-8 with TRBJ2-7, with no clear D. With 4 bases removed from V and 3 bases from J, the gap between germline ends came to 11 bases. Per the germline V gene, CDR1 is SGHTS and CDR2 is YDEGEE. This CDR3 comprises 13 residues. DNA for the CDR3: TGTGCCAGCAGCACTACCGACTTCTACGAGCAGTACTTC. It codes for CASSTTDFYEQYF.

The gene calls are TRBV5-1 and TRBJ2-7; 9 bases align to TRBD2. Germline values: CDR1 SGHRS, CDR2 YFSETQ. V was clipped by 0 bases and J by 3 bases; unmatched bases: 7. The CDR3 totals 16 residues. The CDR3 reads CASSLGLAGTHYEQYF. The CDR3 bases are TGCGCCAGCAGCTTGGGCCTAGCGGGGACCCACTACGAGCAGTACTTC.

The genes are TRBV7-9 and TRBJ2-7; D perhaps matches TRBD1 (6 bases). The CDR3 contains 13 residues. Germline V CDR1 and CDR2: SEHNR, FQNEAQ (reference sequence). Trimming cost V 7 bases and J 2 bases, with 12 bases left between them. The CDR3 DNA reads as TGTGCCAGCACAAAACAGGGCCCCTACGAGCAGTACTTC. Translated, it gives CASTKQGPYEQYF.

This clone was found a few times. The rearrangement joins TRBV2 to TRBJ1-2; D is possibly TRBD1 (5 bases). This CDR3 contains 13 residues. Trimming stripped 6 bases from V and 6 bases from J, with 14 bases between. CDR1 SNHLY and CDR2 FYNNEI come from the germline V gene. The CDR3 sequence is CASRKQVTDGYTF. The CDR3 nucleotides are TGTGCCAGCAGGAAACAGGTAACCGATGGCTACACCTTC.

The chain carries TRBV6-5 and TRBJ2-3, with 11 bases lining up with TRBD2. The CDR3 totals 15 residues. The germline gives CDR1 MNHEY, CDR2 SVGAGI. Trimming removed 6 bases from V and 4 bases from J; junction bases left unmatched: 6. CDR3 residues: CASRQTSGTPDTQYF. Here the CDR3 DNA reads TGTGCCAGCAGACAGACTAGCGGGACCCCAGATACGCAGTATTTT.

The chain is built from TRBV7-9 and TRBJ2-2; the D gene is possibly TRBD1 (6 bases). This CDR3 contains 18 residues. In germline, CDR1 is SEHNR, CDR2 FQNEAQ (reference sequence). V lost 5 bases and J lost 0, with 19 bases in between. CDR3 residues: CASSLPVHRAPNTGELFF. The CDR3 DNA sequence: TGTGCCAGCAGCCTCCCGGTGCACAGGGCTCCGAACACCGGGGAGCTGTTTTTT. Full variable domain (rest looked up from reference TRBV7-9 and TRBJ2-2): DTGVSQNPRHKITKRGQNVTFRCDPISEHNRLYWYRQTLGQGPEFLTYFQNEAQLEKSRLLSDRFSAERPKGSFSTLEIQRTEQGDSAMYLCASSLPVHRAPNTGELFFGEGSRLTVL.

The chain is built from TRBV7-2 and TRBJ1-1; TRBD1 aligns across 7 bases. CDR3 length equals 15 residues. V shed 3 bases, J shed 0 bases, and the junction held 4 bases outside the gene matches. Germline V CDR1 and CDR2: SGHTA, FQGNSA. The CDR3 sequence: CASSLRQGVNTEAFF. For the CDR3, the DNA is TGTGCCAGCAGCTTGCGACAGGGCGTGAACACTGAAGCTTTCTTT.

The gene calls are TRBV5-3 and TRBJ1-3, with unresolved D. TRBV5-3 falls under the ORF class, with uncertain function. The CDR3 has 16 residues. V was trimmed by 2 bases and J by 0 bases, leaving 12 bases between them. Written as DNA, the CDR3 is TGTGCCAGAAGCTTTGGTCGCACTTCCTCTGGAAACACCATATATTTT. Encoded protein: CARSFGRTSSGNTIYF.

This chain uses TRBV29-1 with TRBJ1-1, with 7 bases fitting TRBD1. The germline gives CDR1 SQVTM, CDR2 ANQGSEA. This CDR3 contains 14 residues. J lost 4 bases, V lost 5 bases, and 10 bases had no gene match. Here the CDR3 reads CSVRGGGMVTEAFF. CDR3 bases: TGCAGCGTTAGAGGAGGGGGCATGGTCACTGAAGCTTTCTTT.

This chain links TRBV18 with TRBJ2-7; 12 bases match TRBD2. This CDR3 spans 14 amino acids. Losses at the gene ends were 5 bases for V and 6 bases for J; bases not matched to a gene: 5. CDR1 KGHSH and CDR2 LQKENI come from the germline V gene. The CDR3 region has the DNA TGTGCCAGCTCATCAACTAGCGGGGGGCCCGAGCAGTACTTC. Translated: CASSSTSGGPEQYF. The variable domain in full, completed from reference TRBV18 and TRBJ2-7, reads NAGVMQNPRHLVRRRGQEARLRCSPMKGHSHVYWYRQLPEEGLKFMVYLQKENIIDESGMPKERFSAEFPKEGPSILRIQQVVRGDSAAYFCASSSTSGGPEQYFGPGTRLTVT.

The sample holds one count of this clone. V is TRBV11-3 and J is TRBJ2-1; D might be TRBD1 (6 bases). The V gene's germline CDR1 is SGHNT and CDR2 YENEEA. The V end was cut by 5 bases, the J end by 2 bases, with 13 bases between. This CDR3 region has 15 residues. The CDR3, as DNA: TGTGCCAGCAGCACCTCGACAGGAACCTACAATGAGCAGTTCTTC. It codes for CASSTSTGTYNEQFF.

This chain joins TRBV28 and TRBJ2-1; TRBD2 aligns across 7 bases. Trimming took 8 bases from V and 3 from J; bases not matched to a gene: 13. Germline CDR1 and CDR2: MDHEN and SYDVKM. The CDR3 length is 16 residues. In DNA, the CDR3 is TGTGCCAGCCACTTATCTGGGACTAACTTCTACAATGAGCAGTTCTTC. The encoded protein is CASHLSGTNFYNEQFF.

V usage is TRBV7-2 and J usage is TRBJ2-3; 8 nucleotides align to TRBD2. This CDR3 contains 16 residues. Per the germline V gene, CDR1 is SGHTA and CDR2 is FQGNSA. V shed 5 bases and J 2 bases; nucleotides not matched to a gene: 9. Here the CDR3 reads CASSRAPGGATDTQYF. As DNA, the CDR3 is TGTGCCAGCAGCAGGGCGCCGGGGGGGGCCACAGATACGCAGTATTTT.

V is TRBV5-6 and J is TRBJ1-1; 12 bases line up with TRBD1. The CDR3 spans 16 residues. CDR1 is SGHDT, CDR2 YYEEEE, per germline. V lost 4 bases and J lost 6; bases outside the gene matches: 10. CDR3 coding DNA: TGTGCCAGCAGCACGGGACAGGGGGCGCGTAGAGCTGAAGCTTTCTTT. Its protein product is CASSTGQGARRAEAFF. Using reference TRBV5-6 and TRBJ1-1 for the parts outside the CDR3, the full variable domain is DAGVTQSPTHLIKTRGQQVTLRCSPKSGHDTVSWYQQALGQGPQFIFQYYEEEERQRGNFPDRFSGHQFPNYSSELNVNALLLGDSALYLCASSTGQGARRAEAFFGQGTRLTVV.

This clone was detected only a few times. V is TRBV27 and J is TRBJ2-7; perhaps TRBD1 as D (6 bases). The CDR3 loop spans 15 amino acids. The germline CDR1 and CDR2 sequences are MNHEY and SMNVEV (reference sequence). The V gene lost 4 bases and the J gene lost 2 bases, with 15 bases spanning the gap. Written as DNA, the CDR3 is TGTGCCAGCAGTTACTCAGGGGCGACGACCTACGAGCAGTACTTC. Translation: CASSYSGATTYEQYF.